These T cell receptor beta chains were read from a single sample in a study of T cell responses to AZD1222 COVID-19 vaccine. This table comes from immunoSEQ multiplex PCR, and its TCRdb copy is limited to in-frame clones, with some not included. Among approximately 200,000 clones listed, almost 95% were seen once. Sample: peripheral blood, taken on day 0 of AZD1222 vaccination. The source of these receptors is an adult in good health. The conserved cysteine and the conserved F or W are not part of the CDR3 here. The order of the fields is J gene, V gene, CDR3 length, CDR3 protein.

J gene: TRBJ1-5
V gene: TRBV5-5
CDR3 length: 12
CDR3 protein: ASSFVGGNQPQH

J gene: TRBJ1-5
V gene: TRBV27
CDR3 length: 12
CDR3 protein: ASSLFWGNQPQH

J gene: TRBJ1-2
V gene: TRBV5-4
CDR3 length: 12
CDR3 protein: ASSRGVEGYGYT

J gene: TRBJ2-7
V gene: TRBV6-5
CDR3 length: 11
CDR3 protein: ASSYGLSYEQY

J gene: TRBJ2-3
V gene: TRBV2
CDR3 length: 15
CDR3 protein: ASSGPLVAASTDTQY

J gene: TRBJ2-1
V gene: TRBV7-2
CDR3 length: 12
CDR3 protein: ASSIRGSGAEQF

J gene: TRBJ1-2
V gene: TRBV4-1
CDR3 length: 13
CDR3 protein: ASSQVPGQGYGYT

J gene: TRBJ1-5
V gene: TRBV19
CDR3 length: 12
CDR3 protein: ASSTNPGGAYQH

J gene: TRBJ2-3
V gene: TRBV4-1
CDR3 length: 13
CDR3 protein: ASRIGRVSTDTQY

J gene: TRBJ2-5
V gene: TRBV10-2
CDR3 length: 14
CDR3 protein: ASSPYLSSGRETQY

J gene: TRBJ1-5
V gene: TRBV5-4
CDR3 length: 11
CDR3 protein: ASSLDLNQPQH

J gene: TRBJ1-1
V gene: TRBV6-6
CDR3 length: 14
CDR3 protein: ASSPHPGGRNTEAF

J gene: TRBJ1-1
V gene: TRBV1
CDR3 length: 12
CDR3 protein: TSRGGRINTEAF

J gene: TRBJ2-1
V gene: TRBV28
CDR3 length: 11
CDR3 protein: ASSLPAYNEQF

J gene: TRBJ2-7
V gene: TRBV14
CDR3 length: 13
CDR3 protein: ASSISGGETYEQY

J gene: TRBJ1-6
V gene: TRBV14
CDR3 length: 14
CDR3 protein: ASSQFGGPISSPLH

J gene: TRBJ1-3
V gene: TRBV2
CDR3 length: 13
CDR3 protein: ASSPDGSSGNTIY

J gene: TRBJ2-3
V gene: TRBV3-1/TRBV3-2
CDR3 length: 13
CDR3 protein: ASSQGLGSTDTQY

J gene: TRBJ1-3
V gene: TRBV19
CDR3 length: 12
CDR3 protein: ARFRAGTGNTIY

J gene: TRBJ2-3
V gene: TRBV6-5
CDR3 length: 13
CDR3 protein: ASSYRLAGTDTQY

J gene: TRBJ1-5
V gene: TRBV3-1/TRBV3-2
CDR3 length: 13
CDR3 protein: ASSQEAGSNQPQH

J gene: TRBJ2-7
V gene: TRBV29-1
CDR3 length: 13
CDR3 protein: SVAGTGVSPYEQY

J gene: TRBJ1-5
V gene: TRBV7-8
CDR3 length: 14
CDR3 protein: ASSAQPGSANQPQH

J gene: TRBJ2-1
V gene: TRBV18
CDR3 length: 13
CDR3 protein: ASSPAGGSYNEQF

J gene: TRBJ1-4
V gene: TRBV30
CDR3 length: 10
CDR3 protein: AWRQGGEKLF

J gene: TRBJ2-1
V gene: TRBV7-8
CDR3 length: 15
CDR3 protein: ASSSETSLSSYNEQF

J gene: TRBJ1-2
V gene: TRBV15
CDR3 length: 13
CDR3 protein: ATSGGSGSRYGYT

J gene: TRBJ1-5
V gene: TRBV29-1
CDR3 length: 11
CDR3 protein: SVGWGFESPQH

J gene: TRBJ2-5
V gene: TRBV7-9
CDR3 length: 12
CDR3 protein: ASSFGGGQETQY

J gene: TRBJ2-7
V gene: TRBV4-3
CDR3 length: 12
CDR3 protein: ASSQGVAGGEQY

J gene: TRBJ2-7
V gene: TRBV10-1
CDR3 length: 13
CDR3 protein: ASSDSATGPYEQY

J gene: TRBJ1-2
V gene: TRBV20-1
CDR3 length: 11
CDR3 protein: SASATRNYGYT